This TCR beta chain was sequenced for a study of blood T cell repertoires in COVID-19. For the study at large: Acute and convalescent COVID-19 specimens originated in the United States, Italy and Spain.

The germline V gene has CDR1 MNHNS and CDR2 SASEGT. This CDR3 comprises 15 residues. The V gene end was trimmed by 2 bases and the J gene end by 9 bases; junction bases not matched to a gene: 8. Method: immunoSEQ multiplex PCR; TCRdb's copy keeps in-frame clones and lacks some. There are some 150,000 clones in the sample; approximately 88% occur only once, and less than 2.5% lies in the top ten. The J gene is TRBJ1-5, the V gene TRBV6-1; 9 bases align to TRBD1. The origin of this receptor is a man between 65 and 80 years old with acute or convalescent COVID-19. Specimen: peripheral blood. In DNA form, the CDR3 reads TGTGCCAGCAGTGAACGGGACAGGGTGGATCGGCCCCAGCATTTT. This gives the protein CASSERDRVDRPQHF.